This T cell receptor beta chain was captured by sequencing in a study of T cell repertoires in cytomegalovirus infection. Study background: The authors used CMV epitopes that were HLA-C-restricted (recently identified) and HLA-B-restricted (well studied).

From the reads, TCRdb called clonotypes with MiXCR, one entry per CDR3 protein. The sample contains fewer than 950,000 distinct CDR3 sequences, approximately 30% of which appear only once. Findings of the study overall: Ex vivo, HLA-C-restricted CMV-specific TCR beta clonotypes prevailed over the rest of the response. CMV carriers with the relevant HLA were identified by cumulative public TCR beta family frequency.

This CDR3 is built from 14 residues. The junction had 4 bases not matched to a gene; V was cut back by 5 bases and J by 6 bases. CDR1 is SGHVS and CDR2 is FNYEAQ in the germline V gene. To note about this clonotype: Its matching antigen is unknown.

This chain uses TRBV7-6 with TRBJ1-6; 7 bases line up with TRBD1. This receptor was obtained from a human donor in good health (CMV status not recorded). Some clones in this sample may be carry-over from other donors' samples. This material consisted of cultured CD8+ T cells from PBMCs, taken from culture after CMV antigen stimulation. CDR3 in amino acids: CASSPGGINSPLHF. The CDR3 DNA reads as TGTGCCAGCAGCCCAGGGGGGATTAATTCACCCCTCCACTTT.